The 13 T cell receptor beta chains presented below share a single source sample, sequenced in a study of PD-1 blockade in mismatch repair-deficient tumors. TCRdb keeps only in-frame clones here, not all; method: immunoSEQ multiplex PCR. Of some 120,000 clones listed, more than 85% are singletons. This material consisted of peripheral blood, taken 44 weeks after starting pembrolizumab. The receptors here all came from an adult with mismatch repair-deficient cancer.

The chain couples TRBV7-2 to TRBJ2-7, with unresolved D. The germline V gene has CDR1 SGHTA and CDR2 FQGNSA. The CDR3 has 12 residues. The V end lost 1 base, the J end lost 7 bases, and 8 bases lay between the germline ends. This CDR3 reads CASSLVVQEQYF. The CDR3 DNA follows: TGTGCCAGCAGCTTAGTTGTACAAGAGCAGTACTTC.

J is TRBJ1-2 and V is TRBV13, with a tentative D call TRBD1 (6 bases). This CDR3 has 17 amino acids. The V end lost 5 bases, the J end lost 0 bases, and 19 bases lay between the germline ends. From germline, CDR1 is PRHDT and CDR2 FYEKMQ (reference sequence). The CDR3: CASSVTPGEGTNYGYTF. DNA of the CDR3: TGTGCCAGCAGCGTAACCCCAGGGGAGGGGACTAACTATGGCTACACCTTC.

This sequence joins TRBV30 and TRBJ2-1; no firm D call. CDR1 is GTSNPN, CDR2 SVGIG, per germline (reference sequence). The CDR3 covers 14 residues. V was trimmed by 2 bases and J by 5 bases, leaving 13 bases between them. The CDR3 DNA sequence: TGTGCCTGGAGTCCTGGGGTAAGAGACAATGAGCAGTTCTTC. Translation gives CAWSPGVRDNEQFF.

This chain links TRBV6-6 with TRBJ2-3; maybe TRBD2 (5 bases). CDR3 length: 16 residues. The V gene lost 0 bases and the J gene lost 2 bases, with 12 bases spanning the gap. In germline, CDR1 is MNHNY, CDR2 SVGAGI (reference sequence). CDR3 residues: CASSYSGAVNTDTQYF. In DNA, the CDR3 is TGTGCCAGCAGTTACTCGGGAGCGGTTAACACAGATACGCAGTATTTT.

The CDR3 sequence: CASSFGTARNTIYF. DNA of the CDR3: TGTGCCAGCAGCTTCGGGACAGCCAGAAACACCATATATTTT. The chain combines TRBV11-2 with TRBJ1-3; 7 nucleotides align to TRBD1. This CDR3 comprises 14 residues. V lost 3 bases, J lost 5 bases, and 4 bases stayed unmatched. Germline loops: CDR1 SGHAT, CDR2 FQNNGV.

The V gene is TRBV7-6, the J gene TRBJ1-1, with D perhaps matching TRBD1 (5 bases). The CDR3 is 17 amino acids. Germline V gene data show CDR1 as SGHVS and CDR2 as FNYEAQ. The V end was cut by 4 bases, the J end by 2 bases, with 20 bases between. The CDR3 loop reads CASSSKSSLRVNTEAFF. CDR3 in DNA: TGTGCCAGCAGCTCAAAATCCTCCCTCAGGGTTAACACTGAAGCTTTCTTT.

The chain combines TRBV10-3 with TRBJ1-1; D unresolved. CDR3 size: 13 residues. Germline assignment: CDR1 ENHRY and CDR2 SYGVKD. Trimming shortened V by 5 bases and J by 1 base, and 8 bases separated the two germline ends. The CDR3 sequence: CAISPRANTEAFF. The CDR3 DNA sequence: TGTGCCATCAGTCCGCGGGCGAACACTGAAGCTTTCTTT.

CDR3 residues: CASSLGRDTEAFF. CDR3 in DNA: TGTGCCAGCAGTTTAGGGCGGGACACTGAAGCTTTCTTT. The gene calls are TRBV27 and TRBJ1-1; no clear D. V was clipped by 2 bases and J by 3 bases, with 7 bases between them. Germline V gene data show CDR1 as MNHEY and CDR2 as SMNVEV (reference sequence). The CDR3 is 13 amino acids.

The genes are TRBV29-1 and TRBJ2-3; possibly TRBD2 for D (7 bases). Trimming shortened V by 6 bases and J by 3 bases, and 16 bases separated the two germline ends. Germline V gene sequence: CDR1 SQVTM, CDR2 ANQGSEA. The CDR3 has 14 residues. CDR3 nucleotide sequence: TGCAGCGTGGGGGGGGCGGGAGCTACAGATACGCAGTATTTT. It encodes CSVGGAGATDTQYF.

The chain joins TRBV7-9 to TRBJ1-3; D is uncertain. The CDR3 contains 14 residues. Looked up from germline, CDR1 is SEHNR and CDR2 is FQNEAQ (reference sequence). V was pared by 3 bases and J by 2 bases, with 8 bases between. The CDR3 DNA reads as TGTGCCAGCAGCTTTTCAGGAGCTGGAAACACCATATATTTT. As protein: CASSFSGAGNTIYF.

The rearrangement joins TRBV28 to TRBJ1-3; D gene ambiguous. V dropped 4 bases and J dropped 2 bases, with 3 bases sitting between them. Germline CDR1 and CDR2: MDHEN and SYDVKM. This CDR3 is built from 12 residues. The CDR3 sequence: CASSWPGNTIYF. CDR3 bases: TGTGCCAGCAGTTGGCCTGGAAACACCATATATTTT.

This rearrangement joins TRBV11-2 to TRBJ1-1; D unresolved. V was clipped by 4 bases and J by 4 bases, with 10 bases between them. Germline V gene sequence: CDR1 SGHAT, CDR2 FQNNGV. This CDR3 comprises 13 residues. The CDR3, as DNA: TGTGCCAGCAGCTCAGATCATGGCACTGAAGCTTTCTTT. This translates into CASSSDHGTEAFF.

This clone came up a few times. The chain carries TRBV7-8 and TRBJ1-2; 10 bases line up with TRBD1. CDR3 size: 15 residues. V was pared by 1 base and J by 5 bases, with 4 bases of the junction left unmatched. Germline lookup yields CDR1 SGHVS and CDR2 FQNEAQ. The CDR3 nucleotides read TGTGCCAGCAGCTTAGGTGGGACAGGGGCGTATGGCTACACCTTC. This encodes CASSLGGTGAYGYTF.